Below are 28 T cell receptor beta chains sequenced from a single sample in a study of blood T cell repertoires in COVID-19. The repertoire was sequenced with immunoSEQ multiplex PCR; TCRdb's copy has only in-frame clones and lacks some. Counted here are 150,000 to 200,000 clones, over 80% occurring once; the ten biggest clones make up approximately 13%. Material for sequencing was PBMCs or T cells enriched from blood (not recorded which). The source of these receptors is a woman aged 55-70 years who had recovered from COVID-19.

This chain uses TRBV6-5 with TRBJ2-1, with D possibly matching TRBD2 (5 bases). The germline CDR1 and CDR2 sequences are MNHEY and SVGAGI. The CDR3 contains 12 residues. With 6 bases removed from V and 8 bases from J, the gap between germline ends came to 11 bases. The DNA of the CDR3 is TGTGCCAGCAGAGCAGGAGGCGATGAGCAGTTCTTC. This gives the protein CASRAGGDEQFF.

This sequence joins TRBV27 and TRBJ2-7; D possibly corresponds to TRBD1 (5 bases). This CDR3 spans 12 amino acids. The ends were cut back, 3 bases at V and 2 bases at J, with 5 bases in the middle. The germline gives CDR1 MNHEY, CDR2 SMNVEV (reference sequence). In nucleotides, the CDR3 is TGTGCCAGCAGTTTGACAGCCTACGAGCAGTACTTC. It codes for CASSLTAYEQYF.

The chain links TRBV18 to TRBJ1-1; no definite D call. The CDR3 totals 14 residues. The germline CDR1 and CDR2 sequences are KGHSH and LQKENI. With 3 bases removed from V and 2 bases from J, the gap between germline ends came to 10 bases. CDR3 protein: CASSPLQVNTEAFF. The CDR3 DNA sequence: TGTGCCAGCTCACCGTTGCAGGTTAACACTGAAGCTTTCTTT.

V usage is TRBV5-4 and J usage is TRBJ2-6; D is possibly TRBD1 (6 bases). Germline CDR1 reads SGHNT; CDR2 reads YYREEE (reference sequence). The CDR3 is made up of 15 amino acids. Deletions cut 3 bases from V and 3 bases from J, with 10 bases between. CDR3 DNA sequence: TGTGCCAGCAGCTATAACAGGGTTGGGGCCAACGTCCTGACTTTC. Protein: CASSYNRVGANVLTF.

This chain uses TRBV7-3 with TRBJ2-1; 10 positions agree with TRBD2. CDR1 is SGHTA, CDR2 FQGTGA, per germline. V was pared by 5 bases and J by 6 bases, with 10 bases of the junction left unmatched. The CDR3 consists of 16 residues. CDR3 DNA: TGTGCCAGCAGCCCTACCCCGGGACTAGCGCGCAATGAGCAGTTCTTC. Residues: CASSPTPGLARNEQFF.

The chain carries TRBV19 and TRBJ1-2; possibly TRBD1 for D (6 bases). Germline values: CDR1 LNHDA, CDR2 SQIVND (reference sequence). This CDR3 has 15 residues. Trimming pared 8 bases from V and 4 bases from J, leaving 20 bases between. The CDR3 protein is CASAVQGTGSYGYTF. The CDR3 DNA follows: TGTGCCAGTGCAGTACAGGGCACCGGGTCCTATGGCTACACCTTC. The full variable domain, with the rest looked up from reference TRBV19 and TRBJ1-2, is DGGITQSPKYLFRKEGQNVTLSCEQNLNHDAMYWYRQDPGQGLRLIYYSQIVNDFQKGDIAEGYSVSREKKESFPLTVTSAQKNPTAFYLCASAVQGTGSYGYTFGSGTRLTVV.

This clone was found once. The chain couples TRBV11-3 to TRBJ2-5, with a tentative D call TRBD1 (5 bases). The CDR3 is made up of 13 amino acids. Germline V gene data show CDR1 as SGHNT and CDR2 as YENEEA. V lost 6 bases to trimming and J lost 5 bases, with 13 bases between them. CDR3 DNA sequence: TGTGCCAGCAGTTCAGGGTCCCTCGAGACCCAGTACTTC. This encodes CASSSGSLETQYF.

The CDR3 DNA sequence: TGTGCCAGCACCCTTGGGGGGAATGAGCAGTTCTTC. Its protein is CASTLGGNEQFF. The V and J genes are TRBV12-3 or TRBV12-4 and TRBJ2-1, with D perhaps matching TRBD2 (6 bases). V was clipped by 7 bases and J by 7 bases, with 11 bases between them. The CDR3 is 12 residues long.

The chain links TRBV29-1 to TRBJ1-2, with 7 bases that match TRBD1. The V and J ends lost 4 bases and 4 bases, in that order; junction bases with no gene match: 6. The CDR3 spans 13 residues. CDR1 and CDR2 from the germline V gene are SQVTM and ANQGSEA. DNA for the CDR3: TGCAGCGTTGTGTGGCCAGGGGGCTATGGCTACACCTTC. This gives the protein CSVVWPGGYGYTF.

The chain couples TRBV27 to TRBJ1-2, with D maybe TRBD1 (6 bases). Germline CDR1 is MNHEY and CDR2 is SMNVEV (reference sequence). The CDR3 extends over 15 amino acids. Trimming took off 6 bases at V and 0 bases at J, with 14 bases between the two ends. CDR3 amino acids: CASRPGGQANYGYTF. CDR3 nucleotides: TGTGCCAGCAGACCCGGGGGGCAGGCTAACTATGGCTACACCTTC.

The J gene is TRBJ1-1, the V gene TRBV7-9, with 7 bases identical to TRBD1. This CDR3 spans 15 amino acids. The V gene end was trimmed by 4 bases and the J gene end by 7 bases; junction bases not matched to a gene: 12. Germline V gives CDR1 SEHNR, CDR2 FQNEAQ (reference sequence). CDR3 sequence (DNA): TGTGCCAGCAGCTCGGGAGATGCTCGGACAGGTGAAGCTTTCTTT. Protein sequence: CASSSGDARTGEAFF.

This chain connects TRBV5-4 to TRBJ2-7; TRBD2 matches at 12 bases. CDR1 is SGHNT, CDR2 YYREEE, per germline (reference sequence). This CDR3 spans 17 amino acids. J was trimmed by 5 bases and V by 4 bases; bases with no gene match: 13. The CDR3 region is CASSPGTSGPGRDEQYF. DNA of the CDR3: TGTGCCAGCAGCCCCGGGACTAGCGGGCCCGGGCGGGACGAGCAGTACTTC.

The rearrangement uses TRBV7-8 and TRBJ2-7; TRBD2 agrees at 9 bases. The CDR3 covers 15 residues. Germline V gene data show CDR1 as SGHVS and CDR2 as FQNEAQ. Unmatched junction bases numbered 2, after V lost 0 bases and J lost 2 bases. The CDR3 spells CASSLAASGAYEQYF. The CDR3 nucleotides read TGTGCCAGCAGCTTAGCGGCTAGCGGGGCCTACGAGCAGTACTTC.

This CDR3 reads CASSSPRSFGTSGSSSSYNEQFF. CDR3 coding DNA: TGTGCCAGCAGTTCCCCCCGCTCTTTCGGGACTAGCGGGAGTTCGAGCTCCTACAATGAGCAGTTCTTC. The chain has TRBV27 and TRBJ2-1; TRBD2 agrees at 14 bases. V was clipped by 4 bases and J by 0 bases; unmatched bases: 20. Germline V gene sequence: CDR1 MNHEY, CDR2 SMNVEV (reference sequence). This CDR3 contains 23 residues.

J is TRBJ1-1 and V is TRBV2; 9 positions match TRBD1. With 8 bases clipped from V and 4 bases from J, the junction kept 5 bases outside the gene matches. Germline CDR1 SNHLY, CDR2 FYNNEI. The CDR3 totals 13 residues. For the CDR3, the DNA is TGTGCCAGCGGGCGACAGGGGGTCACTGAAGCTTTCTTT. Its protein product is CASGRQGVTEAFF.

This chain links TRBV7-3 with TRBJ1-1; 9 nucleotides align to TRBD1. Germline CDR1 SGHTA, CDR2 FQGTGA. The length of the CDR3 is 14 residues. The ends lost 5 bases at V and 4 bases at J; junction bases unmatched: 5. The CDR3 is CASSRQGGVTEAFF. The CDR3 DNA is TGTGCCAGCAGCCGACAGGGGGGTGTCACTGAAGCTTTCTTT.

CDR3 sequence: CASSESVAGEQYF. The CDR3 DNA is TGTGCCAGCAGCGAATCGGTAGCGGGGGAGCAGTACTTC. The gene calls are TRBV9 and TRBJ2-7; TRBD2 matches 8 bases. CDR1 SGDLS and CDR2 YYNGEE come from the germline V gene. V lost 3 bases, J lost 7 bases, and 6 bases stayed unmatched. The CDR3 sequence is 13 residues long.

V is TRBV6-5 and J is TRBJ2-1, with a tentative D call TRBD2 (6 bases). CDR3 size: 12 residues. CDR1 MNHEY and CDR2 SVGAGI come from the germline V gene. V was clipped by 6 bases and J by 8 bases, with 11 bases between them. CDR3 coding DNA: TGTGCCAGCAGACTAGCTTTCCATGAGCAGTTCTTC. This gives the protein CASRLAFHEQFF.

The chain is built from TRBV18 and TRBJ1-4; the D is unclear. The CDR3 has 18 amino acids. From germline, CDR1 is KGHSH and CDR2 LQKENI. V was trimmed by 0 bases and J by 8 bases, leaving 22 bases between them. The CDR3 region is CASSPPSTFGPPVEKLFF. The CDR3 DNA sequence: TGTGCCAGCTCACCACCTAGCACTTTTGGCCCCCCGGTAGAAAAACTGTTTTTT.

This clone appeared a few times. The chain is built from TRBV7-9 and TRBJ2-7, with 8 nucleotides matching TRBD1. This CDR3 is 15 amino acids long. The junction had 7 bases not matched to a gene; V was cut back by 5 bases and J by 1 base. Germline values: CDR1 SEHNR, CDR2 FQNEAQ (reference sequence). The chain's CDR3 is CASSRRDRPSYEQYF. In nucleotides, the CDR3 is TGTGCCAGCAGCCGACGGGACAGGCCATCCTACGAGCAGTACTTC.

The gene calls are TRBV5-4 and TRBJ1-2; 8 bases line up with TRBD1. Germline V CDR1 and CDR2: SGHNT, YYREEE (reference sequence). Trimming removed 4 bases from V and 1 base from J; junction bases left unmatched: 3. The CDR3 contains 14 residues. The CDR3 loop is CASSLDRDNYGYTF. CDR3 nucleotide sequence: TGTGCCAGCAGCCTGGACAGGGATAACTATGGCTACACCTTC.

The J gene is TRBJ2-3, the V gene TRBV5-1; 13 nucleotides agree with TRBD2. The ends lost 3 bases at V and 4 bases at J; junction bases unmatched: 5. The V gene's germline CDR1 is SGHRS and CDR2 YFSETQ. The CDR3 length is 16 residues. The CDR3 reads CASSSAGTSGADTQYF. Here the CDR3 DNA reads TGCGCCAGCAGCTCCGCCGGGACTAGCGGGGCAGATACGCAGTATTTT.

The V gene is TRBV3-1 (or the pseudogene TRBV3-2), the J gene TRBJ2-3; TRBD1 aligns across 11 bases. The J segment lost 1 base and the V segment lost 4 bases, leaving 4 bases of the junction unmatched. This CDR3 has 16 amino acids. CDR1 and CDR2 from the germline V gene are LGHDT and YNNKEL (reference sequence). In DNA, the CDR3 is TGTGCCAGCAGCCTACGGACAGGGGGCGGCACAGATACGCAGTATTTT. Amino acids: CASSLRTGGGTDTQYF.

This clone was picked up a small number of times. The V gene is TRBV11-2, the J gene TRBJ2-7; tentatively, D is TRBD2 (7 bases). This CDR3 is 15 amino acids long. Germline V gives CDR1 SGHAT, CDR2 FQNNGV. V lost 0 bases, J lost 2 bases, and 11 bases lay in between. CDR3 residues: CASSLEEGGTYEQYF. In DNA, the CDR3 is TGTGCCAGCAGCTTAGAAGAGGGGGGGACCTACGAGCAGTACTTC.

The CDR3 nucleotides read TGCGCCAGCAGCTCCGGGACAGGGGGCACCGCAGATACGCAGTATTTT. Translation gives CASSSGTGGTADTQYF. The V gene is TRBV5-1, the J gene TRBJ2-3; 12 nucleotides align to TRBD1. Losses at the gene ends were 3 bases for V and 4 bases for J; bases not matched to a gene: 6. Germline lookup yields CDR1 SGHRS and CDR2 YFSETQ. The CDR3 sequence is 16 residues long. The entire variable domain, with the rest obtained from reference TRBV5-1 and TRBJ2-3, is as follows: KAGVTQTPRYLIKTRGQQVTLSCSPISGHRSVSWYQQTPGQGLQFLFEYFSETQRNKGNFPGRFSGRQFSNSRSEMNVSTLELGDSALYLCASSSGTGGTADTQYFGPGTRLTVL.

The chain links TRBV5-1 to TRBJ1-2, with D possibly matching TRBD1 (5 bases). Trimming removed 0 bases from V and 1 base from J, with 13 bases in between. CDR3 length equals 16 residues. CDR1 SGHRS and CDR2 YFSETQ come from the germline V gene. The DNA for the CDR3 is TGCGCCAGCAGCTTGGCCCAGGGATCATATAACTATGGCTACACCTTC. It translates to CASSLAQGSYNYGYTF.

The chain has TRBV7-9 and TRBJ1-6; TRBD1 matches 7 bases. The CDR3 contains 16 residues. V shed 4 bases, J shed 9 bases, and the junction held 12 bases outside the gene matches. Germline assignment: CDR1 SEHNR and CDR2 FQNEAQ (reference sequence). DNA of the CDR3: TGTGCCAGCAGCTCAGACCTTACAGGGGCCAGTTCACCCCTCCACTTT. This gives the protein CASSSDLTGASSPLHF.

The chain has TRBV2 and TRBJ1-4, with D tentatively TRBD1 (5 bases). Trimming removed 4 bases from V and 7 bases from J, with 13 bases in between. The germline gives CDR1 SNHLY, CDR2 FYNNEI. This CDR3 comprises 14 residues. The CDR3 here is CASSVQGVGEKLFF. CDR3 nucleotide sequence: TGTGCCAGCAGTGTTCAAGGGGTTGGTGAAAAACTGTTTTTT.